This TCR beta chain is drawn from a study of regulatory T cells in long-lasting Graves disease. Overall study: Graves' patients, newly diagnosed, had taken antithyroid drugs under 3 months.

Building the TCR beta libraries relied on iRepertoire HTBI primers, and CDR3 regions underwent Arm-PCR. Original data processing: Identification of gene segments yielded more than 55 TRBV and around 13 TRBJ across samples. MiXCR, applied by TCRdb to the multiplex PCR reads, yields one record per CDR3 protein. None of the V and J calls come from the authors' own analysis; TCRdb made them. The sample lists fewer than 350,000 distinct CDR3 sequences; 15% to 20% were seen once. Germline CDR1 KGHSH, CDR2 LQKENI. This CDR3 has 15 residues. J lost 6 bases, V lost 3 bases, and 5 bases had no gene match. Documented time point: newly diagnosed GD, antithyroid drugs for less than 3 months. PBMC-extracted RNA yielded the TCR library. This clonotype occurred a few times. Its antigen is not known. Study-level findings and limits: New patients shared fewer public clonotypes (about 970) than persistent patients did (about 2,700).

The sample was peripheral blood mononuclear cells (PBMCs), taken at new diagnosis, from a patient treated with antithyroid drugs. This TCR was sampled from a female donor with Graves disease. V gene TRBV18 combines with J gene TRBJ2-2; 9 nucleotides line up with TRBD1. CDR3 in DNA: TGTGCCAGCTCACCCCGACAGGGGGGCGCCGGGGAGCTGTTTTTT. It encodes CASSPRQGGAGELFF.